This T cell receptor beta chain was identified in a study of blood T cell repertoires in COVID-19. On the study more broadly: Acute and convalescent COVID-19 specimens originated in the United States, Italy and Spain. T cells, B-cell-depleted T cells, or PBMCs provided the cDNA or gDNA that served as material.

The CDR3 is made up of 16 amino acids. Per germline, CDR1 LGHNT and CDR2 FRNRAP. Trimming removed 0 bases from V and 3 bases from J, with 9 bases in between. Original processing methods: Amplification from reference gene primers served as the basis for estimated nucleated cell counts. Libraries were prepared by immunoSEQ multiplex PCR; TCRdb keeps only in-frame clonotypes and omits some of them. The V and J calls and clone size come from that table; D and trimming were worked out from the DNA. The table records about 230,000 clones, roughly 80% of them present only once. The origin of this receptor is a woman older than 75 with acute or convalescent COVID-19. The gene calls are TRBV12-5 and TRBJ2-6; no clear D. The source material was peripheral blood. CDR3 coding DNA: TGTGCTAGTGGTTTGGTACAGCAGGTTGGGGCCAACGTCCTGACTTTC. Its protein product is CASGLVQQVGANVLTF.